Below, 24 T cell receptor beta chains from the same sample are listed, as sequenced in a study of T cell changes during pregnancy in multiple sclerosis. Sequencing was performed with immunoSEQ multiplex PCR; in TCRdb, only in-frame clones are kept and a portion is missing. The sample records tens of thousands of clones, about 93% being singletons. The specimen was CD4+ T cells from peripheral blood mononuclear cells, collected in the second trimester of pregnancy. The receptors originated from a female donor with multiple sclerosis, enrolled in a pregnancy study.

This chain links TRBV27 with TRBJ1-1, with 8 bases lining up with TRBD1. From germline, CDR1 is MNHEY and CDR2 SMNVEV (reference sequence). The CDR3 totals 15 residues. J was trimmed by 3 bases and V by 5 bases; bases with no gene match: 8. CDR3 residues: CASSARDRQHTEAFF. The CDR3 DNA is TGTGCCAGCAGTGCCCGGGACAGGCAGCACACTGAAGCTTTCTTT.

This chain uses TRBV19 with TRBJ1-2; weak D call: TRBD1 (5 bases). Germline-derived CDR1 and CDR2 are LNHDA and SQIVND (reference sequence). There are 13 residues in the CDR3. V lost 5 bases and J lost 2, with 9 bases in between. CDR3 loop: CASSPRQNYGYTF. CDR3 bases: TGTGCCAGTAGTCCACGACAGAACTATGGCTACACCTTC.

The chain couples TRBV6-5 to TRBJ2-1, with 13 bases that match TRBD2. The CDR3 has 15 residues. Germline loops: CDR1 MNHEY, CDR2 SVGAGI. V gave up 0 bases and J gave up 8 bases; unmatched junction bases: 1. The CDR3 bases are TGTGCCAGCAGTTACTCAACTAGCGGGAGGGATGAGCAGTTCTTC. Translated, it gives CASSYSTSGRDEQFF.

To note about this clone: Possible read error: a much larger clone is one base away. The J gene is TRBJ1-2, the V gene TRBV5-1, with D maybe TRBD1 (6 bases). Germline CDR1 reads SGHRS; CDR2 reads YFSETQ. CDR3 size: 13 residues. Trimming stripped 0 bases from V and 3 bases from J, with 6 bases between. The CDR3 is CASSLEGDYGYTF. The CDR3 DNA follows: TGCGCCAGCAGCTTGGAGGGGGACTATGGCTACACCTTC.

This clone was counted a single time. The chain links TRBV10-2 to TRBJ2-5; 13 bases fit TRBD2. Trimming at V came to 6 bases and at J to 0 bases, leaving 7 bases not matched to a gene. Germline assignment: CDR1 WSHSY and CDR2 SAAADI. The CDR3 totals 17 residues. In nucleotides, the CDR3 is TGCGCCAGCAGCGGACTAGCGGGAGCCACGTACCAAGAGACCCAGTACTTC. It yields the protein CASSGLAGATYQETQYF.

This rearrangement joins TRBV7-9 to TRBJ2-7, with a possible D match to TRBD1 (8 bases). Trimming took off 0 bases at V and 2 bases at J, with 20 bases between the two ends. The CDR3 runs to 18 residues. Germline values: CDR1 SEHNR, CDR2 FQNEAQ (reference sequence). CDR3 bases: TGTGCCAGCAGCTTAGCAGGGGGGGACAGGTCAGCCGCCTACGAGCAGTACTTC. Residues: CASSLAGGDRSAAYEQYF.

The V and J genes are TRBV14 and TRBJ2-4, with 10 bases aligning to TRBD1. Germline V lookup: CDR1 SGHDN, CDR2 FVKESK. The CDR3 consists of 15 residues. V lost 4 bases and J lost 5; bases outside the gene matches: 5. The DNA for the CDR3 is TGTGCCAGCAGCCGATACGGGACAGGGGAAAACATTCAGTACTTC. Its translation: CASSRYGTGENIQYF.

This rearrangement joins TRBV7-3 to TRBJ1-1, with D perhaps TRBD1 (5 bases). Between the trimmed V and J ends, which lost 6 bases and 0 bases, there was a span of 20 bases. The CDR3 is made up of 17 amino acids. Germline V gene lookup returns CDR1 SGHTA and CDR2 FQGTGA. DNA for the CDR3: TGTGCCAGCAGTTTAGCGTCCTTGGGACTCTTGAACACTGAAGCTTTCTTT. Translating gives CASSLASLGLLNTEAFF.

The chain uses TRBV6-6 and TRBJ2-3; TRBD1 aligns across 8 bases. CDR1 MNHNY and CDR2 SVGAGI come from the germline V gene (reference sequence). The J segment lost 3 bases and the V segment lost 6 bases, leaving 2 bases of the junction unmatched. The CDR3 loop spans 13 amino acids. CDR3 loop: CASRDRGTDTQYF. The CDR3, as DNA: TGTGCCAGCAGAGACAGGGGAACAGATACGCAGTATTTT.

CDR3 sequence: CASSSTGQGTYEQYF. The CDR3 DNA reads as TGTGCCAGCAGCTCGACTGGACAGGGAACCTACGAGCAGTACTTC. The V call is TRBV5-6, the J call TRBJ2-7, with TRBD1 matching over 8 bases. This CDR3 region has 15 residues. V gave up 3 bases and J gave up 2 bases; unmatched junction bases: 7. Germline values: CDR1 SGHDT, CDR2 YYEEEE.

CDR3 in amino acids: CASSYRISGNTIYF. The CDR3 DNA is TGTGCCAGCAGTTATCGTATCTCTGGAAACACCATATATTTT. The J gene is TRBJ1-3, the V gene TRBV6-5; D uncertain. The CDR3 is 14 amino acids. Germline-derived CDR1 and CDR2 are MNHEY and SVGAGI. V lost 3 bases and J lost 0, with 6 bases in between.

The rearrangement joins TRBV18 to TRBJ2-1; 10 bases fit TRBD2. The CDR3 spans 16 residues. Trimming took 2 bases from V and 5 from J; bases not matched to a gene: 6. Per germline, CDR1 KGHSH and CDR2 LQKENI. For the CDR3, the DNA is TGTGCCAGCTCACCAAAAGCGGGAGGGATGGACAATGAGCAGTTCTTC. This gives the protein CASSPKAGGMDNEQFF.

The gene calls are TRBV5-1 and TRBJ2-7; 7 positions agree with TRBD2. J was trimmed by 2 bases and V by 3 bases; bases with no gene match: 8. The CDR3 contains 15 residues. Germline V gene data show CDR1 as SGHRS and CDR2 as YFSETQ. The CDR3 sequence is CASSSSGIRTYEQYF. The CDR3 coding sequence is TGCGCCAGCAGCTCGAGCGGGATTAGGACCTACGAGCAGTACTTC. Supplemented by reference TRBV5-1 and TRBJ2-7, the full variable domain reads KAGVTQTPRYLIKTRGQQVTLSCSPISGHRSVSWYQQTPGQGLQFLFEYFSETQRNKGNFPGRFSGRQFSNSRSEMNVSTLELGDSALYLCASSSSGIRTYEQYFGPGTRLTVT.

This chain uses TRBV5-1 with TRBJ2-1, with TRBD2 identical over 12 bases. The germline V gene encodes CDR1 SGHRS and CDR2 YFSETQ. V gave up 4 bases and J gave up 7 bases; unmatched junction bases: 6. The CDR3 runs to 15 residues. CDR3 DNA: TGCGCCAGCAGCATAACTAGCGGGAGGATAAATGAGCAGTTCTTC. This codes for CASSITSGRINEQFF.

This chain connects TRBV2 to TRBJ2-5; tentatively, D is TRBD2 (5 bases). This CDR3 comprises 13 residues. Germline V gene data show CDR1 as SNHLY and CDR2 as FYNNEI. V was pared by 6 bases and J by 5 bases, with 13 bases between. CDR3 sequence: CASRGHREETQYF. In DNA form, the CDR3 reads TGTGCCAGCAGGGGCCATAGGGAGGAGACCCAGTACTTC.

There are a few counts of this clone. The chain has TRBV5-4 and TRBJ1-1; TRBD1 aligns across 7 bases. Germline V gene data show CDR1 as SGHNT and CDR2 as YYREEE (reference sequence). This CDR3 is built from 14 residues. V shed 5 bases and J 2 bases; nucleotides not matched to a gene: 6. The CDR3 DNA follows: TGTGCCAGCAGGGGGACAGCTAGTAACACTGAAGCTTTCTTT. Amino acid sequence: CASRGTASNTEAFF.

The genes are TRBV6-5 and TRBJ1-5; D remains ambiguous. Germline values: CDR1 MNHEY, CDR2 SVGAGI. V lost 8 bases to trimming and J lost 3 bases, with 11 bases between them. The CDR3 sequence is 13 residues long. The CDR3 DNA is TGTGCCAGCTCGCGCGGCCCCAATCAGCCCCAGCATTTT. It codes for CASSRGPNQPQHF.

J is TRBJ1-5 and V is TRBV27; 8 bases line up with TRBD1. Germline-derived CDR1 and CDR2 are MNHEY and SMNVEV (reference sequence). The V and J ends lost 6 bases and 8 bases, in that order; junction bases with no gene match: 6. This CDR3 has 13 residues. CDR3 in amino acids: CASSPGGREPQHF. The CDR3 DNA follows: TGTGCCAGCAGCCCAGGGGGCAGAGAGCCCCAGCATTTT.

This chain links TRBV7-2 with TRBJ2-7; 9 nucleotides line up with TRBD2. CDR1 is SGHTA and CDR2 is FQGNSA in the germline V gene. Unmatched junction bases numbered 3, after V lost 0 bases and J lost 3 bases. This CDR3 has 15 residues. CDR3 sequence (DNA): TGTGCCAGCAGCTTAGCGGCTAGCGGGAACTACGAGCAGTACTTC. Encoded protein: CASSLAASGNYEQYF.

This clone occurred once. The V gene is TRBV9, the J gene TRBJ2-1; TRBD2 agrees at 11 bases. There are 18 residues in the CDR3. The V and J ends lost 0 bases and 4 bases, in that order; junction bases with no gene match: 9. CDR1 SGDLS and CDR2 YYNGEE come from the germline V gene. CDR3 nucleotides: TGTGCCAGCAGCGTAGGAGGACGACTAGCGGGGCCTTACAATGAGCAGTTCTTC. Translation gives CASSVGGRLAGPYNEQFF.

The chain's CDR3 is CASKGVARGNEKLFF. The CDR3 DNA follows: TGTGCCAGCAAGGGAGTAGCCAGGGGTAATGAAAAACTGTTTTTT. The chain uses TRBV27 and TRBJ1-4; TRBD1 might be the D (6 bases). Germline V gene sequence: CDR1 MNHEY, CDR2 SMNVEV (reference sequence). The CDR3 loop spans 15 amino acids. Trimming took 7 bases from V and 4 from J, leaving 16 bases between them. The full variable domain, in which reference TRBV27 and TRBJ1-4 provide the parts outside the CDR3, is EAQVTQNPRYLITVTGKKLTVTCSQNMNHEYMSWYRQDPGLGLRQIYYSMNVEVTDKGDVPEGYKVSRKEKRNFPLILESPSPNQTSLYFCASKGVARGNEKLFFGSGTQLSVL.

This clone was recorded only once. CDR3 loop: CASSLWGGDGQPQHF. Here the CDR3 DNA reads TGTGCCAGCAGTTTATGGGGAGGGGATGGTCAGCCCCAGCATTTT. The gene calls are TRBV28 and TRBJ1-5; TRBD1 is a possible D gene (5 bases). CDR1 is MDHEN, CDR2 SYDVKM, per germline. This CDR3 has 15 amino acids. The ends were cut back, 0 bases at V and 6 bases at J, with 12 bases in the middle.

The chain joins TRBV4-3 to TRBJ2-7; D possibly corresponds to TRBD1 (6 bases). V was pared by 0 bases and J by 0 bases, with 12 bases between. This CDR3 has 16 residues. Germline V lookup: CDR1 LGHNA, CDR2 YSLEER. Here the CDR3 reads CASSQDPGQNSYEQYF. DNA for the CDR3: TGCGCCAGCAGCCAAGATCCAGGACAGAACTCCTACGAGCAGTACTTC.

This clone was counted a single time. J is TRBJ2-1 and V is TRBV14, with 10 nucleotides matching TRBD2. The CDR3 is made up of 15 amino acids. After removal of 1 base from V and 10 bases from J, the junction contained 7 bases not matched to a gene. The germline V gene encodes CDR1 SGHDN and CDR2 FVKESK. The CDR3 coding sequence is TGTGCCAGCAGCCAAGCACGCATAGCGGGAGGAGAGCAGTTCTTC. This translates into CASSQARIAGGEQFF.